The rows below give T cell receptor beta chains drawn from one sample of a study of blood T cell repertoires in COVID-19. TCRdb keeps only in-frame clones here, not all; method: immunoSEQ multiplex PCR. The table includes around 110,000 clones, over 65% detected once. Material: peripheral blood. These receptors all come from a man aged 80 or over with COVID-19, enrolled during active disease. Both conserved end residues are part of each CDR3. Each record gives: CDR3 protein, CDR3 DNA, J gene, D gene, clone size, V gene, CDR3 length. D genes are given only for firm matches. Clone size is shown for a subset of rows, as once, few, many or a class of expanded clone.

CDR3aa: CAIRLGETSGRAPQFF; CDR3nt: TGTGCCATCAGACTAGGGGAGACTAGCGGGAGGGCCCCACAGTTCTTC; j_gene: TRBJ2-1; d_gene: TRBD2; abundance: .; v_gene: TRBV10-3; len: 16
CDR3aa: CASSSTSGSFNEQFF; CDR3nt: TGCGCCAGCAGCTCGACTAGCGGGAGTTTCAATGAGCAGTTCTTC; j_gene: TRBJ2-1; d_gene: TRBD2; abundance: .; v_gene: TRBV5-1; len: 15
CDR3aa: CAWSAGGTAFF; CDR3nt: TGTGCCTGGAGCGCAGGGGGCACGGCTTTCTTT; j_gene: TRBJ1-1; d_gene: TRBD1; abundance: .; v_gene: TRBV30; len: 11
CDR3aa: CASSDNQRQYDRYGLGEPQHF; CDR3nt: TGTGCCAGCAGTGACAACCAACGACAATACGACAGGTACGGCCTGGGTGAGCCCCAGCATTTT; j_gene: TRBJ1-5; d_gene: .; abundance: once; v_gene: TRBV2; len: 21
CDR3aa: CASSPSTDTQYF; CDR3nt: TGTGCCAGCTCACCCTCCACAGATACGCAGTATTTT; j_gene: TRBJ2-3; d_gene: .; abundance: .; v_gene: TRBV18; len: 12
CDR3aa: CASSGLEQYF; CDR3nt: TGTGCCAGCTCAGGGCTCGAGCAGTACTTC; j_gene: TRBJ2-7; d_gene: .; abundance: few; v_gene: TRBV5-8; len: 10
CDR3aa: CASSPADSKYEQYF; CDR3nt: TGTGCCAGCAGTCCGGCGGACTCAAAATACGAGCAGTACTTC; j_gene: TRBJ2-7; d_gene: .; abundance: .; v_gene: TRBV6-5; len: 14
CDR3aa: CASRRDYGYTF; CDR3nt: TGTGCCAGCCGCCGGGACTATGGCTACACCTTC; j_gene: TRBJ1-2; d_gene: .; abundance: .; v_gene: TRBV5-6; len: 11
CDR3aa: CASSRRLAGAGQETQYF; CDR3nt: TGTGCCAGCAGCCGCCGACTAGCGGGAGCTGGCCAAGAGACCCAGTACTTC; j_gene: TRBJ2-5; d_gene: TRBD2; abundance: .; v_gene: TRBV14; len: 17
CDR3aa: CASSEGQGVYEKLFF; CDR3nt: TGTGCCAGCAGCGAAGGACAGGGGGTATATGAAAAACTGTTTTTT; j_gene: TRBJ1-4; d_gene: TRBD1; abundance: .; v_gene: TRBV5-4; len: 15
CDR3aa: CASSLFSGGTTGELFF; CDR3nt: TGTGCCAGCAGCTTATTTAGCGGAGGAACCACCGGGGAGCTGTTTTTT; j_gene: TRBJ2-2; d_gene: .; abundance: .; v_gene: TRBV7-6; len: 16
CDR3aa: CASSLTSGRASTDTQYF; CDR3nt: TGCGCCAGCAGCTTGACTAGCGGGAGGGCTAGCACAGATACGCAGTATTTT; j_gene: TRBJ2-3; d_gene: TRBD2; abundance: .; v_gene: TRBV5-1; len: 17
CDR3aa: CASSLSGSGRGNEQFF; CDR3nt: TGCGCCAGCAGCTTGAGCGGTAGCGGGAGGGGTAATGAGCAGTTCTTC; j_gene: TRBJ2-1; d_gene: TRBD2; abundance: .; v_gene: TRBV5-1; len: 16
CDR3aa: CASSSRTGQYF; CDR3nt: TGTGCCAGCAGTTCCAGGACAGGGCAGTACTTC; j_gene: TRBJ2-7; d_gene: TRBD1; abundance: .; v_gene: TRBV6-2/TRBV6-3; len: 11
CDR3aa: CASSPWTSGIAGELFF; CDR3nt: TGTGCCAGCAGCCCCTGGACTAGCGGGATCGCCGGGGAGCTGTTTTTT; j_gene: TRBJ2-2; d_gene: TRBD2; abundance: .; v_gene: TRBV7-8; len: 16
CDR3aa: CASSEAVGRPEAFF; CDR3nt: TGTGCCAGCAGTGAAGCGGTGGGGCGGCCTGAAGCTTTCTTT; j_gene: TRBJ1-1; d_gene: .; abundance: few; v_gene: TRBV2; len: 14
CDR3aa: CASSRNRGDGYTF; CDR3nt: TGTGCCAGCAGCCGGAACAGGGGTGATGGCTACACCTTC; j_gene: TRBJ1-2; d_gene: TRBD1; abundance: .; v_gene: TRBV7-3; len: 13
CDR3aa: CASSLAPPGAASPSYEQYF; CDR3nt: TGCGCCAGCAGCTTGGCCCCCCCCGGAGCGGCCTCTCCCTCCTACGAGCAGTACTTC; j_gene: TRBJ2-7; d_gene: .; abundance: few; v_gene: TRBV5-1; len: 19
CDR3aa: CASSVFAGTDISPLHF; CDR3nt: TGTGCCAGCAGCGTATTCGCCGGGACAGACATATCACCCCTCCACTTT; j_gene: TRBJ1-6; d_gene: TRBD1; abundance: once; v_gene: TRBV9; len: 16
CDR3aa: CATSDFTGYGYTF; CDR3nt: TGTGCCACCAGTGATTTTACAGGCTATGGCTACACCTTC; j_gene: TRBJ1-2; d_gene: .; abundance: few; v_gene: TRBV24-1; len: 13
CDR3aa: CASSVGQGASYNEQFF; CDR3nt: TGTGCCAGCAGCGTAGGACAGGGGGCATCCTACAATGAGCAGTTCTTC; j_gene: TRBJ2-1; d_gene: TRBD1; abundance: .; v_gene: TRBV9; len: 16
CDR3aa: CASSLQGFNQPQHF; CDR3nt: TGTGCCAGCAGTTTACAGGGGTTCAATCAGCCCCAGCATTTT; j_gene: TRBJ1-5; d_gene: .; abundance: .; v_gene: TRBV28; len: 14